The 5 T cell receptor beta chains below come from one sample, sequenced in a study of PD-1 blockade in classical Hodgkin lymphoma. The sample's time point: cycle 4 day 1 (C4D1), after less than 7 weeks of nivolumab. Relapses following autologous stem cell transplantation were seen in all patients, with brentuximab vedotin exposure varying. Purification of CD4+ T cells from thawed PBMCs was performed via magnetic negative selection. Clones were read by immunoSEQ multiplex PCR, and TCRdb kept only the in-frame ones, dropping some. The sample contains about 32,000 clones, approximately 90% of which appear only once. This specimen was CD4+ T cells from blood, taken before the fourth cycle of nivolumab. The receptors were gathered from a human donor with classical Hodgkin lymphoma.

The chain combines TRBV23-1 with TRBJ2-1; 7 bases are shared with TRBD2. TRBV23-1 is known as an ORF, though its function is uncertain. The CDR3 consists of 15 residues. J lost 3 bases, V lost 6 bases, and 8 bases had no gene match. The DNA for the CDR3 is TGCGCCAGCAGGAAGAAAGCGGGAATCTACAATGAGCAGTTCTTC. As protein: CASRKKAGIYNEQFF.

To note about this clone: Compared with germline, one end of the junction differs, possibly owing to a read error. The identical CDR3 is also encoded by other nucleotide sequences in the sample. The chain recombines TRBV2 with TRBJ1-3; TRBD1 matches at 9 bases. Germline CDR1 SNHLY, CDR2 FYNNEI. The CDR3 has 16 residues. The CDR3 DNA is TGCGCCAGCAGCGCCCCTTTGGGACAGGGAAGAAACACCATATATTTT. Amino acids: CASSAPLGQGRNTIYF.

CDR3 bases: TGTGCCAGCAGCCCAGAACCTCCGGGTCACACTGAAGCTTTCTTT. Translated: CASSPEPPGHTEAFF. The J gene is TRBJ1-1, the V gene TRBV7-9; D call uncertain. V was trimmed by 5 bases and J by 3 bases, leaving 16 bases between them. CDR1 is SEHNR, CDR2 FQNEAQ, per germline (reference sequence). The CDR3 extends over 15 amino acids.

This chain connects TRBV29-1 to TRBJ2-3, with D unclear. The CDR3 contains 14 residues. The V gene's germline CDR1 is SQVTM and CDR2 ANQGSEA. Trimming shortened V by 1 base and J by 2 bases, and 10 bases separated the two germline ends. The CDR3 spells CSVEGGLLTDTQYF. DNA for the CDR3: TGCAGCGTTGAAGGTGGCCTACTCACAGATACGCAGTATTTT.

The V call is TRBV7-6, the J call TRBJ1-3; 9 nucleotides match TRBD1. The CDR3 extends over 15 amino acids. V lost 0 bases to trimming and J lost 4 bases; unmatched junction nucleotides: 1. Germline CDR1 and CDR2: SGHVS and FNYEAQ. Here the CDR3 DNA reads TGTGCCAGCAGCTTAGCGGGACAGGGAGGAAACACCATATATTTT. As protein: CASSLAGQGGNTIYF. Together with reference TRBV7-6 and TRBJ1-3, the CDR3 gives the full variable domain: GAGVSQSPRYKVTKRGQDVALRCDPISGHVSLYWYRQALGQGPEFLTYFNYEAQQDKSGLPNDRFSAERPEGSISTLTIQRTEQRDSAMYRCASSLAGQGGNTIYFGEGSWLTVV.